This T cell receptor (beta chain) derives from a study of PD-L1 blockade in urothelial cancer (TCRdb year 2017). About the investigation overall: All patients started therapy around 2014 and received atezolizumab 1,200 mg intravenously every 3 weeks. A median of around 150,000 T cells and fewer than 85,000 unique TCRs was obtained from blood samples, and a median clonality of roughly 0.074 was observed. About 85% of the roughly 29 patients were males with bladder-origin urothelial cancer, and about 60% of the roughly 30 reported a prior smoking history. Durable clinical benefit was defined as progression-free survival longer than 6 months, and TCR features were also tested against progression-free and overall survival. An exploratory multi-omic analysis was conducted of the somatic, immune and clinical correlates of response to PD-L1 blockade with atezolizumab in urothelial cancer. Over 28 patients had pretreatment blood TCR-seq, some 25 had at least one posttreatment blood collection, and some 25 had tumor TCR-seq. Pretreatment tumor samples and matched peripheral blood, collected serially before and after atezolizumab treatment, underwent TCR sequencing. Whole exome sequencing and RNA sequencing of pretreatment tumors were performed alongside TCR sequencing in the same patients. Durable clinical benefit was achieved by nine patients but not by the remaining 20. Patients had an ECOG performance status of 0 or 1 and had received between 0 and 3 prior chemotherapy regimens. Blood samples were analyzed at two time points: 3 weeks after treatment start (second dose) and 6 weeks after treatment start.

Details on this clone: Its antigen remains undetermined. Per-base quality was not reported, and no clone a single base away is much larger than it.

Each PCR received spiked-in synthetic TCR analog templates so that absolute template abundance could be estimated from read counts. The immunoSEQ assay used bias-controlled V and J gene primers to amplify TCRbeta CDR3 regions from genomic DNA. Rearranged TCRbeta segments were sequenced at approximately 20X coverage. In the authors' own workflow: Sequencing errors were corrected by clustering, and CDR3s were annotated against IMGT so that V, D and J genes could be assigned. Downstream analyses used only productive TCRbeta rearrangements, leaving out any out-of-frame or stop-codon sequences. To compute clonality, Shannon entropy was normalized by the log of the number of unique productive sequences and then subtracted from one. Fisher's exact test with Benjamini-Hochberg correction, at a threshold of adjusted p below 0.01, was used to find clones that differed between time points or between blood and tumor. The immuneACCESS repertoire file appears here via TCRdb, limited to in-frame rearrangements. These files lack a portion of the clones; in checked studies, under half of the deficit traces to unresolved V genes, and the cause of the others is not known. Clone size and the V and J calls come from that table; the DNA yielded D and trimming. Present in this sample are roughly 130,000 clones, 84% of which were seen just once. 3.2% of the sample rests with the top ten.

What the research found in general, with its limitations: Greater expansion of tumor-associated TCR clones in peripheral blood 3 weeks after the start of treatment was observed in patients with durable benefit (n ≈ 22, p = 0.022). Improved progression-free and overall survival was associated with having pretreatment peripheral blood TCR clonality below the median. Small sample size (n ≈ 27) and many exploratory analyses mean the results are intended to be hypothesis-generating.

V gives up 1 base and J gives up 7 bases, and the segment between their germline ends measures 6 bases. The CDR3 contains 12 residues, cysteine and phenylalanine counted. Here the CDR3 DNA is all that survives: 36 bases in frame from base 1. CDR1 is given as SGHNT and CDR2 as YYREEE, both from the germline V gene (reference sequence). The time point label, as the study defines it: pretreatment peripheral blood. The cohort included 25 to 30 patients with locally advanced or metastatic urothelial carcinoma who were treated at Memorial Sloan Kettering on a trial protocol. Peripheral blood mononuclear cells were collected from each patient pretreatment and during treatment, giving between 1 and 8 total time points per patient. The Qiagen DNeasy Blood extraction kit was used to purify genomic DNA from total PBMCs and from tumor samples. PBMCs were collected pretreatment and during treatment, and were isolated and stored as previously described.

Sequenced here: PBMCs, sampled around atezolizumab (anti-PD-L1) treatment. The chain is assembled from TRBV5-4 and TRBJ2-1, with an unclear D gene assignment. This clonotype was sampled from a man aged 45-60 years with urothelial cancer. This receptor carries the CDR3 CASSLPGNEQFF. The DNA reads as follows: TGTGCCAGCAGCTTGCCGGGTAATGAGCAGTTCTTC.